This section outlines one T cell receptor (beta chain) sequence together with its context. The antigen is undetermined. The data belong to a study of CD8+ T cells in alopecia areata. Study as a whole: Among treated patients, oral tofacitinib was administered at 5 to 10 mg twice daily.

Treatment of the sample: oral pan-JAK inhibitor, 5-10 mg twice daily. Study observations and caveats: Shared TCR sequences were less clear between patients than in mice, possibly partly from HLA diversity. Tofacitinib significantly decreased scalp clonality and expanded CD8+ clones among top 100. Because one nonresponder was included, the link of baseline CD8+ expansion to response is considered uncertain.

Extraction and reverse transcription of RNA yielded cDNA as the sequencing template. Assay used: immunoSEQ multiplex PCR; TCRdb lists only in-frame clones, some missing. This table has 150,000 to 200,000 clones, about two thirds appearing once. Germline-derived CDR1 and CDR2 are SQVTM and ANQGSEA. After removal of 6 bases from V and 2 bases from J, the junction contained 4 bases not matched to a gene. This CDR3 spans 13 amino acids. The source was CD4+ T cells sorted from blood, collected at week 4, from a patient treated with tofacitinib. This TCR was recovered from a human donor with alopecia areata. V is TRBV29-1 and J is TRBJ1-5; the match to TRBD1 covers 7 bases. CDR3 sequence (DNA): TGCAGCGTGTCCGGGACAGGCAATCAGCCCCAGCATTTT. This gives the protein CSVSGTGNQPQHF.